This paragraph reports one T cell receptor beta chain. Participants reported their clinical history, and cohort assignment relied on those reports. The germline CDR1 and CDR2 sequences are LNHDA and SQIVND (reference sequence). The CDR3 is 15 amino acids. J lost 7 bases, V lost 3 bases, and 5 bases had no gene match. The sample comes from a study of blood T cell repertoires in COVID-19. Study-wide background: COVID-19 samples, acute and convalescent, were from the United States, Italy and Spain. PBMCs, B-cell-depleted T cells, or T cells were the source of the cDNA or gDNA that made up the material.

In the authors' methods: Researchers report that nucleated cell counts were estimated from reference gene primer amplification. Profiling relied on immunoSEQ multiplex PCR, and the TCRdb table lists in-frame clones only, not all of them. That table furnishes V, J and clone size, whereas the DNA furnished D and trimming. The table includes approximately 210,000 clones, around four fifths detected once. The receptor comes from a man in his forties or fifties who had recovered from COVID-19. The material sequenced was PBMCs or T cells enriched from blood (not recorded which). The chain is built from TRBV19 and TRBJ1-6; 8 nucleotides line up with TRBD1. Here the CDR3 DNA reads TGTGCCAGTAGTATTTCGGGACAGGCCAATTCACCCCTCCACTTT. Translating gives CASSISGQANSPLHF.